This is a list of T cell receptor beta chains from one sample in a study of radiation and T cells in renal cell carcinoma. The method was immunoSEQ multiplex PCR; TCRdb's version includes in-frame clones alone and lacks a portion of them. The repertoire includes around 75,000 clones, about 80% of them detected once, and about 6% sits in the top ten. The source material was blood, sampled from a patient whose treatment included radiotherapy and nephrectomy. Receptors originate from a man aged 55 to 69 with renal cell carcinoma. Both conserved end residues are part of each CDR3. Fields, in order: J gene, V gene, clone size, D gene, CDR3 DNA, CDR3 protein. D genes are given only for firm matches. The listing skips clone size in some rows; elsewhere it reads once, few, many or a size class.

>TRBJ2-1|TRBV5-5|NA|NA
TGTGCCAGCAGCTTGCAGGGTATCTACAATGAGCAGTTCTTC
CASSLQGIYNEQFF
>TRBJ2-1|TRBV21-1|NA|NA
TGTGCCATCAACGACCAGGACAGGGGCTACAATGAGCAGTTCTTC
CAINDQDRGYNEQFF
>TRBJ1-2|TRBV5-1|NA|NA
TGCGCCAGCAGCTTGGCGGGGAGGGGGTCTGGCTACACCTTC
CASSLAGRGSGYTF
>TRBJ2-1|TRBV18|NA|TRBD2
TGTGCCAGCTCACCCCCTAGCGGGGCCTCCTACAATGAGCAGTTCTTC
CASSPPSGASYNEQFF
>TRBJ2-1|TRBV29-1|NA|TRBD2
TGCAGCGTTGAATCTAGCGGGGGTTGGCGTGAGCAGTTCTTC
CSVESSGGWREQFF
>TRBJ1-2|TRBV9|NA|NA
TGTGCCAGCAGCGTAGGAGGACGTGGCTACACCTTC
CASSVGGRGYTF
>TRBJ2-7|TRBV4-1|NA|NA
TGCGCCAGCAGCCAAGCGGGGGGCGTCCCCTACGAGCAGTACTTC
CASSQAGGVPYEQYF
>TRBJ1-1|TRBV10-3|NA|NA
TGTGCCGCACTGTCTTTGAACACTGAAGCTTTCTTT
CAALSLNTEAFF
>TRBJ1-1|TRBV28|few|TRBD1
TGTGCCAGCAGCGATAACAGGGGGCTTCGGGACACTGAAGCTTTCTTT
CASSDNRGLRDTEAFF
>TRBJ1-4|TRBV27|NA|NA
TGTGCCAGCAGTTCTCTCGCAACTAATGAAAAACTGTTTTTT
CASSSLATNEKLFF
>TRBJ2-5|TRBV4-3|few|NA
TGCGCCAGCAGCCAAGATGGAGGGATAGCTCAAGAGACCCAGTACTTC
CASSQDGGIAQETQYF
>TRBJ1-1|TRBV7-2|NA|NA
TGTGCCAGCAGCTTAAAGTCCGAAGCTTTCTTT
CASSLKSEAFF
>TRBJ2-1|TRBV19|NA|NA
TGTGCCAGTAGTATCCCCGGCCTTGGGAATGAGCAGTTCTTC
CASSIPGLGNEQFF
>TRBJ2-2|TRBV9|NA|TRBD1
TGTGCCAGCAGCTCTCCGGACAGGGTGAGCACCGGGGAGCTGTTTTTT
CASSSPDRVSTGELFF
>TRBJ2-7|TRBV11-2|once|NA
TGTGCCAGCAGCGCCGGGATTCACGAGCAGTACTTC
CASSAGIHEQYF
>TRBJ1-1|TRBV28|few|NA
TGTGCCAGCAACCCTGGGACTGAAGCTTTCTTT
CASNPGTEAFF
>TRBJ2-3|TRBV9|NA|NA
TGTGCCAGCACCCCGCTTGGTGGGAGTGCAGATACGCAGTATTTT
CASTPLGGSADTQYF
>TRBJ2-3|TRBV5-6|NA|NA
TGTGCCAGCAGCTTGAACCGAGATACGCAGTATTTT
CASSLNRDTQYF
>TRBJ2-4|TRBV4-1|NA|TRBD2
TGCGCCAGCAGCCAAGGACTAGCGGGAGGGCCGAGAAACATTCAGTACTTC
CASSQGLAGGPRNIQYF
>TRBJ2-4|TRBV30|NA|NA
TGTGCCTGGAGGCCTGGGGCTCGACTAGCCAAAAACATTCAGTACTTC
CAWRPGARLAKNIQYF
>TRBJ1-5|TRBV27|NA|NA
TGTGCCAGCAGTAGCCTCAATCAGCCCCAGCATTTT
CASSSLNQPQHF
>TRBJ1-4|TRBV15|NA|NA
TGTGCCACCAGCCAGACAACTAATGAAAAACTGTTTTTT
CATSQTTNEKLFF
>TRBJ2-1|TRBV28|NA|TRBD2
TGTGCCAGCAGTGTGACCGGGAGGGCCCATACTGAGCAGTTCTTC
CASSVTGRAHTEQFF
>TRBJ2-7|TRBV7-8|NA|NA
TGTGCCAGCAGCCCCCAATACGAGCAGTACTTC
CASSPQYEQYF
>TRBJ1-5|TRBV29-1|once|NA
TGCAGCGTGGGGGACGGAACCTATCAGCCCCAGCATTTT
CSVGDGTYQPQHF
>TRBJ2-3|TRBV7-9|NA|NA
TGTGCCAGCACTAGCTTACGTGTTACCGCAGATACGCAGTATTTT
CASTSLRVTADTQYF
>TRBJ1-3|TRBV7-9|once|NA
TGTGCCAGCAGCCCGAAGATCCGGATAGGGAACACCATATATTTT
CASSPKIRIGNTIYF
>TRBJ2-1|TRBV11-2|NA|TRBD2
TGTGCCAGCAGCTTACGGCTAGCGGGGGTGAATGAGCAGTTCTTC
CASSLRLAGVNEQFF
>TRBJ1-3|TRBV28|NA|NA
TGTGCCAGCAGTTCAACACAGTGGGGTCTGAGAAACACCATATATTTT
CASSSTQWGLRNTIYF
>TRBJ2-2|TRBV7-9|NA|TRBD1
TGTGCCAGCAGCCCGGGGACAGGGGAAACCGGGGAGCTGTTTTTT
CASSPGTGETGELFF
>TRBJ2-7|TRBV6-1|few|NA
TGTGCCACCCTCGGAACCCCGACAGGAACTTACGAGCAGTACTTC
CATLGTPTGTYEQYF
>TRBJ1-2|TRBV27|once|NA
TGTGCCAGCAGTTTTAGGGACGGAACTGGCTACACCTTC
CASSFRDGTGYTF
>TRBJ1-3|TRBV15|NA|TRBD1
TGTGCCACCAGCAGAGATTTCGGGACAGGTGGAAACACCATATATTTT
CATSRDFGTGGNTIYF
>TRBJ2-3|TRBV7-3|NA|NA
TGTGCCAGCAGCTCCGGGACGGCAAACACAGATACGCAGTATTTT
CASSSGTANTDTQYF
>TRBJ1-2|TRBV2|NA|NA
TGTGCCAGCACCCCTTTTGGGGGAGATGGCTACACCTTC
CASTPFGGDGYTF
>TRBJ1-6|TRBV30|few|NA
TGTGCCTGGAGCCTCTCGGCCACTCAATCTCCCCTCCACTTT
CAWSLSATQSPLHF
>TRBJ2-2|TRBV6-1|once|NA
TGTGCCAGCAGTGAAAATTGGGCAGCGAACACCGGGGAGCTGTTTTTT
CASSENWAANTGELFF
>TRBJ2-7|TRBV21-1|NA|NA
TGTGCCAGCAGCTTCCCCGCCACAGGGGTCCCCAGCTCCTACGAGCAGTACTTC
CASSFPATGVPSSYEQYF
>TRBJ1-2|TRBV6-1|NA|NA
TGTGCCAGCAGTGATAGTTGGGGGCCATATGGCTACACCTTC
CASSDSWGPYGYTF
>TRBJ1-4|TRBV5-6|NA|NA
TGTGCCAGCAGCTTGGGGACCGGCTATAATGAAAAACTGTTTTTT
CASSLGTGYNEKLFF
>TRBJ1-1|TRBV30|NA|NA
TGTGCCTGGAGTATCCCGGAGAACACTGAAGCTTTCTTT
CAWSIPENTEAFF
>TRBJ1-1|TRBV10-3|few|NA
TGTGCCATCAGTGAGGGGTTGAACACTGAAGCTTTCTTT
CAISEGLNTEAFF
>TRBJ2-5|TRBV10-3|NA|NA
TGTGCCATCAGTGATCCCCAAGAGACCCAGTACTTC
CAISDPQETQYF
>TRBJ2-5|TRBV30|NA|TRBD2
TGTGCCTGGAGTCCATATAGCGGGGAGCAAGAGACCCAGTACTTC
CAWSPYSGEQETQYF
>TRBJ1-2|TRBV6-5|NA|NA
TGTGCCAGCAGTTACTCGTCAGGGAGAGGTCGTGGCTACACCTTC
CASSYSSGRGRGYTF
>TRBJ2-1|TRBV10-3|NA|NA
TGTGCCATCAGCAGGGACGGAAACTCCTACAATGAGCAGTTCTTC
CAISRDGNSYNEQFF